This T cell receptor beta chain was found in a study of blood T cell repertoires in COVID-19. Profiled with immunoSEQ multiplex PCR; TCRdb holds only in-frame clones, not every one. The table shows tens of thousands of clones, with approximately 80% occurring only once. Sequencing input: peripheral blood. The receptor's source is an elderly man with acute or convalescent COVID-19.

The CDR3, as DNA: TGCGCCAGCAGCCCCGACCTCAACAGGGAAACCTATGGCTACACCTTC. Protein: CASSPDLNRETYGYTF. The chain uses TRBV4-1 and TRBJ1-2; TRBD1 might be the D (6 bases). The V and J ends lost 4 bases and 4 bases respectively, with 19 bases between them. The length of the CDR3 is 16 residues. Germline V gene data show CDR1 as MGHRA and CDR2 as YSYEKL.